This TCR beta chain was identified in a study of cytomegalovirus exposure and HLA in healthy donors. PCR used 60 Vbeta primers and 13 Jbeta primers. The method was immunoSEQ multiplex PCR; TCRdb's version includes in-frame clones alone and lacks a portion of them. The table has 160,000 or so clones, 60% to 80% seen once; the top ten hold roughly 5.8%. Remarks on this clone: Its antigen remains unknown.

Although they were nominally healthy when sampled, donors likely had unrecorded immune exposures. Germline assignment: CDR1 MNHEY and CDR2 SMNVEV (reference sequence). V lost 7 bases and J lost 2; bases outside the gene matches: 8. The CDR3 runs 15 residues. Whole-study results and caveats: Earlier results showed most TCR beta V segments being productive about 87% or about 30% of the time. The listing of 160 or so TCR beta chains classed them as cytomegalovirus-associated.

The source material was PBMCs. The receptor was derived from a man in his forties or fifties in good health and CMV-seropositive. The chain uses TRBV27 and TRBJ2-7; 10 bases agree with TRBD2. CDR3 nucleotide sequence: TGTGCCAGCAACCCTAGCGGGAGCCTTCCCTACGAGCAGTACTTC. Protein product: CASNPSGSLPYEQYF.